These 19 T cell receptor beta chains were sequenced from one sample in a study of blood T cells in healthy people across ages. PCR was performed a second time for roughly 7 to 12 cycles using a sample-barcoded 5' primer and a J-beta primer mix. TCRdb analysed the 5' RACE reads with MiXCR anew, one entry per CDR3 protein. Among hundreds of thousands of distinct CDR3 sequences listed, around a fifth were seen once. The sequenced material came from blood. These receptor sequences come from a man in his 70s in good health.

The chain links TRBV6-5 to TRBJ2-7; the match to TRBD1 covers 8 bases. Germline trimming cut 6 bases from V and 3 bases from J; bases unmatched to any gene: 7. This CDR3 comprises 14 residues. CDR1 and CDR2 (germline): MNHEY, SVGAGI. CDR3 nucleotide sequence: TGTGCCAGCAGAGCAGGACAGGGACTCTACGAGCAGTACTTC. It codes for CASRAGQGLYEQYF.

This chain connects TRBV9 to TRBJ2-7; tentative D call: TRBD2 (5 bases). Trimming left V 4 bases short and J 1 base short, with 15 bases between. Germline V gene data show CDR1 as SGDLS and CDR2 as YYNGEE. This CDR3 spans 15 amino acids. The CDR3 loop reads CASSSGDTSSYEQYF. The CDR3 DNA sequence: TGTGCCAGCAGCTCCGGGGATACGTCTTCCTACGAGCAGTACTTC.

This clonotype has a count of ten or more. V is TRBV7-2 and J is TRBJ2-7, with TRBD1 matching 7 bases. J lost 5 bases, V lost 6 bases, and 7 bases had no gene match. The V gene's germline CDR1 is SGHTA and CDR2 FQGNSA. CDR3 length equals 13 residues. Here the CDR3 DNA reads TGTGCCAGCAGTTTTGGACAGGTCGACGAGCAGTACTTC. Its translation: CASSFGQVDEQYF.

V is TRBV5-1 and J is TRBJ2-2, with D uncertain. Trimming took 0 bases from V and 3 from J, leaving 6 bases between them. There are 14 residues in the CDR3. CDR1 is SGHRS and CDR2 is YFSETQ in the germline V gene. Here the CDR3 DNA reads TGCGCCAGCAGCTTGGGGTTTTACACCGGGGAGCTGTTTTTT. Translation: CASSLGFYTGELFF.

This clonotype was seen a few times. The J gene is TRBJ1-5, the V gene TRBV6-1; TRBD1 matches at 8 bases. J gave up 2 bases and V 6 bases, and 12 bases lay outside the gene matches. The CDR3 covers 17 residues. Germline-derived CDR1 and CDR2 are MNHNS and SASEGT. The CDR3 loop is CASRPTGGDNRNQPQHF. In nucleotides, the CDR3 is TGTGCCAGCAGACCTACAGGGGGTGATAATCGCAATCAGCCCCAGCATTTT.

At least ten counts were recorded for this clonotype. The chain employs TRBV4-1 and TRBJ2-5; no definite D call. Trimming cost V 0 bases and J 1 base, with 9 bases left between them. The CDR3 runs to 15 residues. CDR1 MGHRA and CDR2 YSYEKL come from the germline V gene. Here the CDR3 reads CASSQDRGFQETQYF. The CDR3 coding sequence is TGCGCCAGCAGCCAAGATCGCGGATTCCAAGAGACCCAGTACTTC.

This chain uses TRBV25-1 with TRBJ2-2; D is undetermined. V lost 1 base and J lost 7, with 13 bases in between. The length of the CDR3 is 15 residues. Germline V lookup: CDR1 MGHDK, CDR2 SYGVNS. The CDR3, as DNA: TGTGCCAGCAGTGAATCTACGCCATTCCACGGGGAGCTGTTTTTT. As protein: CASSESTPFHGELFF.

The chain uses TRBV4-3 and TRBJ2-3; 14 nucleotides agree with TRBD2. This CDR3 has 18 amino acids. V gave up 3 bases and J gave up 3 bases; unmatched junction bases: 8. Germline CDR1 and CDR2: LGHNA and YSLEER. DNA for the CDR3: TGCGCCAGCAGCCAGCCGGGACTAGCGGGAGTTTCGACAGATACGCAGTATTTT. Protein: CASSQPGLAGVSTDTQYF.

This clonotype has a handful of counts. This chain uses TRBV10-3 with TRBJ2-7, with D possibly being TRBD2 (5 bases). CDR3 length: 13 residues. The V gene's germline CDR1 is ENHRY and CDR2 SYGVKD. The V end was cut by 8 bases, the J end by 6 bases, with 17 bases between. CDR3 sequence: CAIQARVASEQYF. CDR3 bases: TGTGCCATCCAGGCGCGGGTGGCCTCCGAGCAGTACTTC.

The gene calls are TRBV6-5 and TRBJ1-6, with a weak D call TRBD1 (5 bases). Trimming removed 5 bases from V and 9 bases from J, with 14 bases in between. The CDR3 covers 14 residues. Per germline, CDR1 MNHEY and CDR2 SVGAGI. For the CDR3, the DNA is TGTGCCAGCAGTAGGCTGGGGGAGGGTTCACCCCTCCACTTT. As protein: CASSRLGEGSPLHF.

This clonotype was recorded at least ten times. V usage is TRBV25-1 and J usage is TRBJ1-4, with D unclear. V gave up 2 bases and J gave up 3 bases, with 7 bases separating them. Germline V CDR1 and CDR2: MGHDK, SYGVNS. The CDR3 is 14 residues long. The CDR3 nucleotides read TGTGCCAGCAGTGAAACCGGCCCTAATGAAAAACTGTTTTTT. Amino acids: CASSETGPNEKLFF.

This clonotype was seen a handful of times. The rearrangement joins TRBV6-2 or TRBV6-3 to TRBJ2-6; unclear D gene. The CDR3 is 17 amino acids. CDR1 is MNHEY, CDR2 SVGEGT, per germline. Trimming took 0 bases from V and 1 from J, leaving 10 bases between them. The CDR3 coding sequence is TGTGCCAGCAGTTACTCGGGCGTGATATCTGGGGCCAACGTCCTGACTTTC. Its protein product is CASSYSGVISGANVLTF.

J is TRBJ1-3 and V is TRBV7-2; D unresolved. CDR3 length equals 15 residues. Germline V gene lookup returns CDR1 SGHTA and CDR2 FQGNSA. V lost 0 bases and J lost 2, with 8 bases in between. The CDR3 DNA sequence: TGTGCCAGCAGCTTAGCCGCCAGTACTGGAAACACCATATATTTT. It specifies CASSLAASTGNTIYF.

This clonotype has more than one count but fewer than ten. V gene TRBV10-3 combines with J gene TRBJ2-1; D possibly corresponds to TRBD2 (5 bases). Per the germline V gene, CDR1 is ENHRY and CDR2 is SYGVKD. This CDR3 spans 15 amino acids. Trimming left V 2 bases short and J 8 bases short, with 16 bases between. CDR3 loop: CAISEKDLGYDEQFF. The CDR3 nucleotides are TGTGCCATCAGTGAGAAGGACTTAGGGTACGATGAGCAGTTCTTC.

This chain uses TRBV27 with TRBJ2-1; 9 bases map to TRBD2. V gave up 7 bases and J gave up 9 bases; unmatched junction bases: 7. This CDR3 has 13 residues. Germline CDR1 and CDR2: MNHEY and SMNVEV (reference sequence). The CDR3 DNA reads TGTGCCAGCATGAGTAGCGGGAGTGCTGAGCAGTTCTTC. Its protein product is CASMSSGSAEQFF.

This clonotype came up a few times. The chain employs TRBV9 and TRBJ2-2; the D gene is possibly TRBD2 (6 bases). V dropped 3 bases and J dropped 1 base, with 13 bases sitting between them. This CDR3 spans 16 amino acids. The germline V gene has CDR1 SGDLS and CDR2 YYNGEE. The CDR3: CASSAQSGRNTGELFF. CDR3 DNA sequence: TGTGCCAGCAGCGCCCAGAGCGGGCGGAACACCGGGGAGCTGTTTTTT.

The sample holds a few counts of this clonotype. The rearrangement uses TRBV5-1 and TRBJ2-7; 8 nucleotides agree with TRBD1. V gave up 5 bases and J gave up 5 bases; unmatched junction bases: 6. Per germline, CDR1 SGHRS and CDR2 YFSETQ. The CDR3 is 13 amino acids. For the CDR3, the DNA is TGCGCCAGCAGTGGACAGGGTTTCAACGAGCAGTACTTC. The encoded protein is CASSGQGFNEQYF.

V and J are TRBV5-1 and TRBJ2-5; TRBD2 matches at 9 bases. There are 16 residues in the CDR3. Trimming removed 4 bases from V and 4 bases from J; junction bases left unmatched: 11. The germline V gene encodes CDR1 SGHRS and CDR2 YFSETQ. The CDR3 DNA reads TGCGCCAGCAGCCCCGGGACTAGCCAAACGGGAGAGACCCAGTACTTC. This encodes CASSPGTSQTGETQYF. Complete variable domain (other parts from reference TRBV5-1 and TRBJ2-5): KAGVTQTPRYLIKTRGQQVTLSCSPISGHRSVSWYQQTPGQGLQFLFEYFSETQRNKGNFPGRFSGRQFSNSRSEMNVSTLELGDSALYLCASSPGTSQTGETQYFGPGTRLLVL.

This clonotype was counted a few times. J is TRBJ1-3 and V is TRBV4-1; TRBD1 might be the D (5 bases). The germline V gene has CDR1 MGHRA and CDR2 YSYEKL. This CDR3 is built from 16 residues. V lost 2 bases and J lost 2, with 13 bases in between. The CDR3 loop reads CASSQPFGGAGNTIYF. CDR3 sequence (DNA): TGCGCCAGCAGCCAACCCTTTGGGGGTGCTGGAAACACCATATATTTT.